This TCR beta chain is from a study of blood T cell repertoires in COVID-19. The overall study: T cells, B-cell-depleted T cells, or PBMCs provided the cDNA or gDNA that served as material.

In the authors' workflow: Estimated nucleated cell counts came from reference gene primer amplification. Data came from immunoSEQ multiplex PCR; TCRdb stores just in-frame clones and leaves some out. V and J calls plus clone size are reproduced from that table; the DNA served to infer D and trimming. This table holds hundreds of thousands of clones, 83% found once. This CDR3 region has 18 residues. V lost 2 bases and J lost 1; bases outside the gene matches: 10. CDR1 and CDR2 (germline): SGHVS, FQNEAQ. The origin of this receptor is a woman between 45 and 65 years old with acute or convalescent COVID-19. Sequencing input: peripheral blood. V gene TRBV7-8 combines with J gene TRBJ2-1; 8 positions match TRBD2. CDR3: CASSLSLSGIRSYNEQFF. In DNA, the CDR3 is TGTGCCAGCAGCTTAAGCCTTAGCGGGATCAGGTCCTACAATGAGCAGTTCTTC.